This T cell receptor (beta chain) was sequenced in a study of blood T cell repertoires in COVID-19. Method: immunoSEQ multiplex PCR; TCRdb's copy keeps in-frame clones and lacks some. The table has roughly 30,000 clones, 89% seen once. CDR1 and CDR2 from the germline V gene are LNHDA and SQIVND (reference sequence). The length of the CDR3 is 14 residues. Trimming at V came to 5 bases and at J to 5 bases, leaving 7 bases not matched to a gene. The specimen sequenced was peripheral blood. The chain combines TRBV19 with TRBJ2-5; 8 nucleotides match TRBD2. The sequence derives from a human donor in a cohort sampled during active COVID-19. The CDR3 sequence: CASSHGGLEETQYF. The CDR3, as DNA: TGTGCCAGTAGTCACGGGGGACTAGAGGAGACCCAGTACTTC.